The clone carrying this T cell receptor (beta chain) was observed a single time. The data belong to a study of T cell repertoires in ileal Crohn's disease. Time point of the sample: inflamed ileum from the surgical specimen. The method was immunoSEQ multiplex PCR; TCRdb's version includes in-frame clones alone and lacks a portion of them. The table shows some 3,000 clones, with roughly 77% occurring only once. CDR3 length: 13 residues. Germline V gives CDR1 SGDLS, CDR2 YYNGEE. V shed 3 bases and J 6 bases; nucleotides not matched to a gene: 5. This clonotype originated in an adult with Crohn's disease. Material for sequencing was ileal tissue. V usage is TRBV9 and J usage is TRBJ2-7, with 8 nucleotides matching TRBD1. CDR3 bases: TGTGCCAGCAGCGCATCAACAGGGGGCGAGCAGTACTTC. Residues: CASSASTGGEQYF.